This T cell receptor beta chain was recovered during a study of T-cell reconstitution after alpha-beta-depleted transplantation in children. There are a few counts of this clonotype. Unique molecular identifiers featured in how the TCRbeta library was prepared. TCRdb re-called the PCR reads through MiXCR, storing one row per CDR3 protein. Among tens of thousands of distinct CDR3 sequences, approximately 14% were seen once, and the ten largest hold roughly 30%. Germline values: CDR1 SGHVS, CDR2 FQNEAQ. The J segment lost 5 bases and the V segment lost 4 bases, leaving 6 bases of the junction unmatched. This CDR3 is 14 amino acids long.

This sequence originates from a male patient between 2 and 10 years old who had a stem cell transplant for acute lymphoblastic leukemia, so the T cells may come from the graft donor. V usage is TRBV7-8 and J usage is TRBJ2-5, with 8 bases fitting TRBD2. This material consisted of PBMCs, mostly from graft donor cells, taken 180 days after TCRalphabeta/CD19-depleted stem cell transplant. CDR3 protein: CASSSSGRGETQYF. In nucleotides, the CDR3 is TGTGCCAGCAGCTCGAGCGGGAGAGGCGAGACCCAGTACTTC.